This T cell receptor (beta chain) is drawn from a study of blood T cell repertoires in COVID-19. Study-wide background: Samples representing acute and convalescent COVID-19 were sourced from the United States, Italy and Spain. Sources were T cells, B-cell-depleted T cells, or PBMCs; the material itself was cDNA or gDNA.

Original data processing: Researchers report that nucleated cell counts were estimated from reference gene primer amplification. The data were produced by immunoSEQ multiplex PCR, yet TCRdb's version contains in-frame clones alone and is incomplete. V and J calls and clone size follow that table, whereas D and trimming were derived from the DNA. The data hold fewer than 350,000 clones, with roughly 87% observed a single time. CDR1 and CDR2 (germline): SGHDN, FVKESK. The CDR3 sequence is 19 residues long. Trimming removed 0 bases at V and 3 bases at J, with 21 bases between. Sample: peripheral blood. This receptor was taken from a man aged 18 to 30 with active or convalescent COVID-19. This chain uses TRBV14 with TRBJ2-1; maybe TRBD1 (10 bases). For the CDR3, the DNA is TGTGCCAGCAGCCAAGATCTAGCGGGACAGGGGATTCTCTACAATGAGCAGTTCTTC. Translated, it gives CASSQDLAGQGILYNEQFF. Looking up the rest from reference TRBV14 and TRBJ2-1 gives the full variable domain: EAGVTQFPSHSVIEKGQTVTLRCDPISGHDNLYWYRRVMGKEIKFLLHFVKESKQDESGMPNNRFLAERTGGTYSTLKVQPAELEDSGVYFCASSQDLAGQGILYNEQFFGPGTRLTVL.